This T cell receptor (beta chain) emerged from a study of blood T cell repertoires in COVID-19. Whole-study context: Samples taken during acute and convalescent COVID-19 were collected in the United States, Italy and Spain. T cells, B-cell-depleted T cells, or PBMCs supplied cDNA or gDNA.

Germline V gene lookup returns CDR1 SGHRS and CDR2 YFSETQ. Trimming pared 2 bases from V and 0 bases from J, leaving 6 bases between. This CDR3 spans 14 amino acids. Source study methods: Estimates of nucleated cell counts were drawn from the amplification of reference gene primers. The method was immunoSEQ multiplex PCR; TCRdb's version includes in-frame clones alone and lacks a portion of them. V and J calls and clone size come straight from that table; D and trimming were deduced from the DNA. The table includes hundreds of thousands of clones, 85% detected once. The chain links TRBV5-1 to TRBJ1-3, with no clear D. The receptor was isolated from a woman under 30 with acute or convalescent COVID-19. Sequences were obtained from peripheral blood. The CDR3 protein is CASSFLGSGNTIYF. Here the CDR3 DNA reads TGCGCCAGCAGCTTCCTAGGCTCTGGAAACACCATATATTTT.